This passage covers 21 T cell receptor beta chains from one sample sequenced in a study of cytomegalovirus exposure and HLA in healthy donors (dated 2017 in TCRdb). Library construction relied on the immunoSEQ multiplex PCR assay. The multiplex PCR relied on a mix of 60 forward primers for TCR Vbeta segments and 13 reverse primers for TCR Jbeta segments. TCRdb provides this immuneACCESS table in a form limited to in-frame rearrangements. Some clones are lacking; in checked studies, under half of them reflect an unresolved V gene, and why the rest are absent is not known. Here the sample has around 100,000 clones; 65% to 75% occur a single time. The ten largest clonotypes hold around 5% of the sample. Sequenced sample: PBMCs. The origin of the receptors is a man aged 30 to 39 in good health and CMV-seropositive.

The chain carries TRBV10-3 and TRBJ2-1, with a possible D match to TRBD2 (6 bases). Between the trimmed V and J ends, which lost 8 bases and 0 bases, there was a span of 8 bases. Germline CDR1 ENHRY, CDR2 SYGVKD. The length of the CDR3 is 13 residues. The CDR3 bases are TGTGCCATCGGCGGGGCCTCCTACAATGAGCAGTTCTTC. Its translation is CAIGGASYNEQFF.

In regard to this clone: A read error is likely, as this CDR3 ends without the conserved phenylalanine or tryptophan. The V gene is TRBV4-1, the J gene TRBJ2-7; tentatively, D is TRBD1 (5 bases). CDR3 length: 15 residues. Deletions cut 4 bases from V and 7 bases from J, with 20 bases between. The germline CDR1 and CDR2 sequences are MGHRA and YSYEKL. CDR3 residues: CASSLQSSRVGEQYL. The DNA for the CDR3 is TGCGCCAGCAGCCTACAAAGTTCCAGGGTAGGAGAGCAGTACCTC.

The chain has TRBV7-2 and TRBJ1-2; D is uncertain. The ends were cut back, 3 bases at V and 3 bases at J, with 8 bases in the middle. Germline CDR1 is SGHTA and CDR2 is FQGNSA. The length of the CDR3 is 13 residues. CDR3 nucleotides: TGTGCCAGCAGCTTTCGATCGGACTATGGCTACACCTTC. Translation: CASSFRSDYGYTF.

This chain connects TRBV7-9 to TRBJ2-3, with TRBD1 matching over 7 bases. The junction had 14 bases not matched to a gene; V was cut back by 6 bases and J by 2 bases. Germline CDR1 and CDR2: SEHNR and FQNEAQ (reference sequence). This CDR3 has 17 residues. The CDR3 loop is CASRPPTGQSYTDTQYF. DNA of the CDR3: TGTGCCAGCAGACCGCCGACGGGACAGAGTTACACAGATACGCAGTATTTT.

This clone occurred once. The chain has TRBV12-5 and TRBJ1-5; D is perhaps TRBD1 (5 bases). The CDR3 runs 16 residues. V lost 0 bases and J lost 0, with 9 bases in between. The germline gives CDR1 LGHNT, CDR2 FRNRAP. CDR3 nucleotides: TGTGCTAGTGGTTTGGTCCAGGGCTATAGCAATCAGCCCCAGCATTTT. As protein: CASGLVQGYSNQPQHF.

CDR3 in DNA: TGTGCCAGTACCCCTGGGCGGGGCTCCTACGAGCAGTACTTC. The encoded protein is CASTPGRGSYEQYF. This rearrangement joins TRBV19 to TRBJ2-7; possibly TRBD2 for D (6 bases). Germline CDR1 LNHDA, CDR2 SQIVND (reference sequence). This CDR3 is 14 amino acids long. V lost 7 bases and J 0 bases, leaving 13 bases between the germline ends.

The rearrangement links TRBV2 to TRBJ1-1; 7 nucleotides line up with TRBD1. The germline gives CDR1 SNHLY, CDR2 FYNNEI. The CDR3 sequence is 13 residues long. The V gene end was trimmed by 8 bases and the J gene end by 3 bases; junction bases not matched to a gene: 6. The CDR3 region has the DNA TGTGCCAGCGGGGGACAGAGCTACACTGAAGCTTTCTTT. Translating gives CASGGQSYTEAFF.

V usage is TRBV4-2 and J usage is TRBJ1-1; possible D gene TRBD1, 5 bases. CDR1 and CDR2 (germline): LGHNA, YNFKEQ. Trimming left V 5 bases short and J 0 bases short, with 13 bases between. The CDR3 sequence is 15 residues long. The DNA for the CDR3 is TGTGCCAGCAGCATTGCGGGGCAAATGAACACTGAAGCTTTCTTT. Translated: CASSIAGQMNTEAFF.

This clone was recorded only once. This sequence joins TRBV18 and TRBJ1-2; 10 nucleotides line up with TRBD1. Germline loops: CDR1 KGHSH, CDR2 LQKENI. The CDR3 is made up of 15 amino acids. With V trimmed by 0 bases and J by 5 bases, 3 bases remained unmatched. CDR3: CASSPPGQGRYGYTF. The CDR3, as DNA: TGTGCCAGCTCACCACCGGGACAGGGGCGGTATGGCTACACCTTC.

This rearrangement joins TRBV7-9 to TRBJ2-5; D not certain. The CDR3 is made up of 13 amino acids. The germline CDR1 and CDR2 sequences are SEHNR and FQNEAQ (reference sequence). The V end was cut by 1 base, the J end by 5 bases, with 8 bases between. The CDR3 loop is CASSLGAQETQYF. CDR3 in DNA: TGTGCCAGCAGCTTAGGGGCCCAGGAGACCCAGTACTTC.

The rearrangement joins TRBV2 to TRBJ2-1; the D gene is possibly TRBD1 (6 bases). The CDR3 runs 14 residues. Trimming removed 6 bases from V and 2 bases from J, with 11 bases in between. Germline values: CDR1 SNHLY, CDR2 FYNNEI. CDR3 in amino acids: CASRNKGAYNEQFF. In DNA form, the CDR3 reads TGTGCCAGCAGAAATAAGGGGGCCTACAATGAGCAGTTCTTC.

The chain has TRBV28 and TRBJ1-2; TRBD1 agrees at 10 bases. Germline V CDR1 and CDR2: MDHEN, SYDVKM. The junction had 10 bases not matched to a gene; V was cut back by 4 bases and J by 5 bases. This CDR3 is built from 16 residues. The CDR3 coding sequence is TGTGCCAGCAGTTCCCCCGGGACAGGGGTCGAATATGGCTACACCTTC. Encoded protein: CASSSPGTGVEYGYTF.

The chain links TRBV28 to TRBJ1-2; no clear D gene. Germline values: CDR1 MDHEN, CDR2 SYDVKM. The CDR3 consists of 10 residues. V dropped 8 bases and J dropped 3 bases, with 4 bases sitting between them. This CDR3 reads CASGDYGYTF. The CDR3 DNA follows: TGTGCCAGCGGAGACTATGGCTACACCTTC.

This chain uses TRBV2 with TRBJ2-1; TRBD2 aligns across 15 bases. In germline, CDR1 is SNHLY, CDR2 FYNNEI. The CDR3 length is 15 residues. V shed 5 bases and J 12 bases; nucleotides not matched to a gene: 8. This CDR3 is CASSPGLAGGFGQFF. CDR3 bases: TGTGCCAGCAGTCCGGGACTAGCGGGGGGTTTTGGGCAGTTCTTC.

The genes are TRBV5-1 and TRBJ2-1; D is possibly TRBD1 (5 bases). Trimming pared 0 bases from V and 2 bases from J, leaving 12 bases between. The CDR3 is 16 amino acids. CDR1 SGHRS and CDR2 YFSETQ come from the germline V gene. The CDR3 here is CASSLEAGMTYNEQFF. The CDR3 nucleotides are TGCGCCAGCAGCTTGGAGGCAGGGATGACCTACAATGAGCAGTTCTTC.

This chain joins TRBV2 and TRBJ2-2; TRBD1 agrees at 7 bases. The V segment lost 2 bases and the J segment 4 bases; nucleotides outside the gene matches: 4. This CDR3 is 15 amino acids long. Germline lookup yields CDR1 SNHLY and CDR2 FYNNEI. CDR3 sequence (DNA): TGTGCCAGCAGTGAATATACAGGGGTCACCGGGGAGCTGTTTTTT. Protein sequence: CASSEYTGVTGELFF.

This clone was counted a single time. The chain carries TRBV14 and TRBJ1-5; D unresolved. V was trimmed by 0 bases and J by 7 bases, leaving 7 bases between them. The CDR3 runs to 13 residues. Germline V gene sequence: CDR1 SGHDN, CDR2 FVKESK. The DNA of the CDR3 is TGTGCCAGCAGCCAAGATCGAGGGCAGCCCCAGCATTTT. It encodes CASSQDRGQPQHF.

The J gene is TRBJ2-7, the V gene TRBV5-4; D may be TRBD2 (6 bases). V was shortened by 2 bases and J by 6 bases, with 18 bases between the two germline ends. CDR3 length equals 15 residues. CDR1 and CDR2 (germline): SGHNT, YYREEE (reference sequence). The CDR3 here is CASSFTGTRRSEQYF. CDR3 DNA sequence: TGTGCCAGCAGCTTTACCGGGACTCGGCGCTCCGAGCAGTACTTC. The variable domain in full, completed from reference TRBV5-4 and TRBJ2-7, reads ETGVTQSPTHLIKTRGQQVTLRCSSQSGHNTVSWYQQALGQGPQFIFQYYREEENGRGNFPPRFSGLQFPNYSSELNVNALELDDSALYLCASSFTGTRRSEQYFGPGTRLTVT.

This rearrangement joins TRBV6-5 to TRBJ1-1; 9 bases map to TRBD1. Germline V gene data show CDR1 as MNHEY and CDR2 as SVGAGI. The V gene end was trimmed by 5 bases and the J gene end by 3 bases; junction bases not matched to a gene: 4. The CDR3 runs to 14 residues. The CDR3 region is CASSEDRGDTEAFF. The CDR3 nucleotides are TGTGCCAGCAGTGAAGACAGGGGGGACACTGAAGCTTTCTTT.

The chain is built from TRBV7-9 and TRBJ1-2, with TRBD1 as a possible D gene (6 bases). Between the trimmed V and J ends, which lost 5 bases and 4 bases, there was a span of 14 bases. The CDR3 extends over 14 amino acids. Germline assignment: CDR1 SEHNR and CDR2 FQNEAQ (reference sequence). This CDR3 reads CASSPVGASYGYTF. In nucleotides, the CDR3 is TGTGCCAGCAGCCCCGTGGGGGCTAGCTATGGCTACACCTTC.

The J gene is TRBJ2-7, the V gene TRBV28, with TRBD2 matching over 13 bases. The CDR3 has 14 residues. Germline CDR1 reads MDHEN; CDR2 reads SYDVKM. V was pared by 5 bases and J by 4 bases, with 2 bases of the junction left unmatched. CDR3 sequence: CASSRTSGGYEQYF. The CDR3 DNA is TGTGCCAGCAGTCGGACTAGCGGGGGTTACGAGCAGTACTTC.